Each of the 25 T cell receptor beta chains below was sequenced from the same sample in a study of blood T cells in healthy people across ages. The authors ran a second PCR of about 6 to 11 cycles using a sample-barcoded 5' primer and a J-beta primer mix. TCRdb re-analysed the 5' RACE reads in MiXCR, keeping a single row per CDR3 protein. The sample has roughly 1.6 million distinct CDR3 sequences; around 35% are singletons. The source material was blood. These receptors originate from a woman in her 30s in good health.

Here the CDR3 DNA reads TGCAGGCGGGACAGGGACGCCACTGAAGCTTTCTTT. Its translation: CRRDRDATEAFF. The V call is TRBV20-1, the J call TRBJ1-1; 9 nucleotides line up with TRBD1. The CDR3 consists of 12 residues. Germline values: CDR1 DFQATT, CDR2 SNEGSKA (reference sequence).

The chain has TRBV5-1 and TRBJ1-4, with D unresolved. Germline CDR1 is SGHRS and CDR2 is YFSETQ. V was pared by 4 bases and J by 0 bases, with 13 bases between. This CDR3 region has 16 residues. Written as DNA, the CDR3 is TGCGCCAGCAGCACTGAGGACGGCCCAACTAATGAAAAACTGTTTTTT. It specifies CASSTEDGPTNEKLFF.

This clonotype was seen more than once but under ten times. As the CDR3 is not closed by the conserved phenylalanine or tryptophan, this likely results from a read error. The chain has TRBV29-1 and TRBJ1-1; tentative D call: TRBD1 (5 bases). The ends were cut back, 6 bases at V and 0 bases at J, with 14 bases in the middle. This CDR3 has 14 amino acids. Germline V lookup: CDR1 SQVTM, CDR2 ANQGSEA. Written as DNA, the CDR3 is TGCAGCGTAAGAAACAGGTTTATGAACACTGAAGCTTTCTTG. It specifies CSVRNRFMNTEAFL.

The chain carries TRBV29-1 and TRBJ1-2; 7 bases agree with TRBD1. Trimming cost V 4 bases and J 8 bases; bases outside gene matches: 7. Germline V CDR1 and CDR2: SQVTM, ANQGSEA. The CDR3 consists of 12 residues. The CDR3 coding sequence is TGCAGCGTTGGGGGGACAGTGCGAGGCTACACCTTC. This codes for CSVGGTVRGYTF.

The chain links TRBV5-1 to TRBJ2-7, with 12 bases that match TRBD1. The CDR3 totals 17 residues. Looked up from germline, CDR1 is SGHRS and CDR2 is YFSETQ. Losses at the gene ends were 5 bases for V and 4 bases for J; bases not matched to a gene: 13. CDR3 DNA sequence: TGCGCCAGCAGTTTAGGACCGGGACAGGGGGCCCTTTACGAGCAGTACTTC. It codes for CASSLGPGQGALYEQYF.

A few counts support this clonotype. The J gene is TRBJ1-2, the V gene TRBV15; D possibly corresponds to TRBD1 (5 bases). The germline V gene encodes CDR1 LNHNV and CDR2 YYDKDF (reference sequence). V was pared by 3 bases and J by 8 bases, with 19 bases between. The CDR3 has 15 amino acids. The CDR3 coding sequence is TGTGCCACCAGCAGTTTGACAGCGGGACCGGGCGGCTACACCTTC. This encodes CATSSLTAGPGGYTF. The full variable domain, completed using reference TRBV15 and TRBJ1-2, is DAMVIQNPRYQVTQFGKPVTLSCSQTLNHNVMYWYQQKSSQAPKLLFHYYDKDFNNEADTPDNFQSRRPNTSFCFLDIRSPGLGDTAMYLCATSSLTAGPGGYTFGSGTRLTVV.

Concerning this clonotype: Germline is not matched at one junction end, which may reflect a read error. The chain is built from TRBV6-6 and TRBJ2-4, with D tentatively TRBD1 (6 bases). The CDR3 runs 15 residues. Germline V gene data show CDR1 as MNHNY and CDR2 as SVGAGI (reference sequence). The CDR3 DNA reads as TGTGCCACCACTCAACAGGGCCAAGCCGAAAACATTCAGTACTTC. It is translated as CATTQQGQAENIQYF.

The chain employs TRBV29-1 and TRBJ2-1; D may be TRBD2 (5 bases). The CDR3 runs 15 residues. Germline V gene sequence: CDR1 SQVTM, CDR2 ANQGSEA. V was trimmed by 6 bases and J by 6 bases, leaving 21 bases between them. The DNA of the CDR3 is TGCAGCGTGCCTCACCCGGTACTAGAACTCAATGAGCAGTTCTTC. As protein: CSVPHPVLELNEQFF.

This clonotype was observed once. The chain carries TRBV19 and TRBJ2-6, with 10 bases aligning to TRBD1. The CDR3 spans 17 residues. Germline CDR1 reads LNHDA; CDR2 reads SQIVND (reference sequence). V shed 5 bases and J 0 bases; nucleotides not matched to a gene: 4. CDR3 in DNA: TGTGCCAGTAGTGTGACAGGGGGCCCCTCTGGGGCCAACGTCCTGACTTTC. Amino acid sequence: CASSVTGGPSGANVLTF.

This clonotype came up once. V and J are TRBV7-8 and TRBJ2-1; 8 positions match TRBD2. The CDR3 contains 16 residues. CDR1 is SGHVS, CDR2 FQNEAQ, per germline. The junction had 15 bases not matched to a gene; V was cut back by 6 bases and J by 8 bases. DNA of the CDR3: TGTGCCAGCAGATCTACCGGGACTAGAGTTCGGGATGAGCAGTTCTTC. Encoded protein: CASRSTGTRVRDEQFF.

There are a few counts of this clonotype. This chain links TRBV20-1 with TRBJ2-7; 9 bases agree with TRBD1. The CDR3 contains 13 residues. V trimming: 8 bases; J trimming: 7 bases; junction bases outside the gene matches: 12. Germline CDR1 is DFQATT and CDR2 is SNEGSKA (reference sequence). This CDR3 reads CSTYWTGAGEQYF. The CDR3 coding sequence is TGCAGTACGTACTGGACAGGGGCCGGGGAGCAGTACTTC.

The genes are TRBV7-2 and TRBJ1-2; D is ambiguous. The germline V and J ends were trimmed by 5 bases and 8 bases, with 18 bases remaining between them. CDR1 is SGHTA, CDR2 FQGNSA, per germline. The CDR3 is made up of 14 amino acids. The DNA for the CDR3 is TGTGCCAGCAGCCCGCCAAGGGCCTCTTTCGGCTACACCTTC. Its translation is CASSPPRASFGYTF. The full variable domain, completed using reference TRBV7-2 and TRBJ1-2, is GAGVSQSPSNKVTEKGKDVELRCDPISGHTALYWYRQSLGQGLEFLIYFQGNSAPDKSGLPSDRFSAERTGGSVSTLTIQRTQQEDSAVYLCASSPPRASFGYTFGSGTRLTVV.

The chain combines TRBV5-1 with TRBJ2-2; no definite D call. Germline loops: CDR1 SGHRS, CDR2 YFSETQ. This CDR3 contains 16 residues. V was shortened by 2 bases and J by 0 bases, with 11 bases between the two germline ends. CDR3 sequence reads: CASSFGPVANTGELFF. For the CDR3, the DNA is TGCGCCAGCAGCTTCGGACCTGTCGCGAACACCGGGGAGCTGTTTTTT.

The chain employs TRBV4-1 and TRBJ2-1, with D possibly matching TRBD2 (6 bases). CDR3 length: 16 residues. Trimming left V 4 bases short and J 0 bases short, with 13 bases between. Looked up from germline, CDR1 is MGHRA and CDR2 is YSYEKL. Written as DNA, the CDR3 is TGCGCCAGCAGCCGCAGCCAGACTAGCTCCTACAATGAGCAGTTCTTC. It codes for CASSRSQTSSYNEQFF.

The sample holds a few counts of this clonotype. The rearrangement uses TRBV9 and TRBJ1-1; the D is unclear. Trimming left V 0 bases short and J 1 base short, with 7 bases between. This CDR3 is 14 amino acids long. The germline V gene has CDR1 SGDLS and CDR2 YYNGEE. This chain's CDR3 is CASSVEAQNTEAFF. DNA of the CDR3: TGTGCCAGCAGCGTAGAGGCACAGAACACTGAAGCTTTCTTT. The whole variable domain, remainder taken from reference TRBV9 and TRBJ1-1, is DSGVTQTPKHLITATGQRVTLRCSPRSGDLSVYWYQQSLDQGLQFLIQYYNGEERAKGNILERFSAQQFPDLHSELNLSSLELGDSALYFCASSVEAQNTEAFFGQGTRLTVV.

A few counts support this clonotype. V and J are TRBV28 and TRBJ1-6; no definite D call. The CDR3 sequence is 15 residues long. Trimming removed 6 bases at V and 10 bases at J, with 19 bases between. Germline lookup yields CDR1 MDHEN and CDR2 SYDVKM. CDR3 nucleotides: TGTGCCAGCAGCTCCCGTCGGGCCACCAAATCACCCCTCCACTTT. Amino acid sequence: CASSSRRATKSPLHF.

The V and J genes are TRBV6-2 or TRBV6-3 and TRBJ2-1; no clear D. The V gene's germline CDR1 is MNHEY and CDR2 SVGEGT. Trimming took off 4 bases at V and 6 bases at J, with 7 bases between the two ends. This CDR3 region has 12 residues. Here the CDR3 reads CASSFPINEQFF. CDR3 in DNA: TGTGCCAGCAGTTTTCCCATCAATGAGCAGTTCTTC.

The chain combines TRBV11-3 with TRBJ2-5; no reliable D call. CDR1 and CDR2 from the germline V gene are SGHNT and YENEEA. The length of the CDR3 is 12 residues. V gave up 4 bases and J gave up 11 bases, with 14 bases separating them. CDR3 sequence: CASSSSSGLQYF. CDR3 in DNA: TGTGCCAGCAGCTCTTCGTCCGGGCTTCAGTACTTC.

This clonotype was seen only a few times. The V call is TRBV4-1, the J call TRBJ1-4, with 8 bases lining up with TRBD1. Germline trimming cut 2 bases from V and 8 bases from J; bases unmatched to any gene: 7. CDR3 length: 15 residues. Germline V lookup: CDR1 MGHRA, CDR2 YSYEKL. CDR3 in DNA: TGCGCCAGCAGCCAAATCGGGACAGGTGTGGAAAAACTGTTTTTT. Protein product: CASSQIGTGVEKLFF.

The chain links TRBV28 to TRBJ1-2; no firm D call. V lost 2 bases and J 5 bases, leaving 15 bases between the germline ends. Germline V CDR1 and CDR2: MDHEN, SYDVKM. The CDR3 has 15 amino acids. CDR3 residues: CASSLRIGSSYGYTF. CDR3 DNA: TGTGCCAGCAGTTTAAGGATTGGCAGTTCTTATGGCTACACCTTC.

As for this clonotype: At one of its ends the junction is not consistent with the germline gene, which may arise from a read error. V gene TRBV24-1 combines with J gene TRBJ2-5; a weak D match, TRBD2 (5 bases). CDR3 length: 14 amino acids. Germline V gene sequence: CDR1 KGHDR, CDR2 SFDVKD. CDR3 amino acids: CATRPSGLRETQYF. The CDR3 DNA reads as TGCGCCACCAGGCCTTCTGGACTGAGAGAGACCCAGTACTTC.

This clonotype was seen a handful of times. The J gene is TRBJ2-5, the V gene TRBV7-6; 12 bases align to TRBD1. This CDR3 contains 18 residues. The germline CDR1 and CDR2 sequences are SGHVS and FNYEAQ. After removal of 2 bases from V and 1 base from J, the junction contained 8 bases not matched to a gene. The CDR3 DNA is TGTGCCAGCAGCTTAATGGGGGACAGGGGGCGCCCCCAAGAGACCCAGTACTTC. Its protein product is CASSLMGDRGRPQETQYF.

The rearrangement links TRBV10-3 to TRBJ2-1, with TRBD1 matching 8 bases. Germline V CDR1 and CDR2: ENHRY, SYGVKD. The V segment lost 3 bases and the J segment 8 bases; nucleotides outside the gene matches: 9. The CDR3 contains 15 residues. For the CDR3, the DNA is TGTGCCATCAGTGAAGGACAGGGCGTTCCCCATGAGCAGTTCTTC. As protein: CAISEGQGVPHEQFF.

This chain links TRBV20-1 with TRBJ2-7, with TRBD2 identical over 7 bases. The J call may not be correct, given that the DNA end is closer to TRBJ2-5. CDR1 is DFQATT and CDR2 is SNEGSKA in the germline V gene (reference sequence). The CDR3 is 14 amino acids. CDR3 sequence: CSARAAGPGETQYF. The CDR3 DNA reads TGCAGTGCTAGAGCAGCGGGACCGGGAGAGACCCAGTACTTC.

The CDR3 DNA sequence: TGTGCCGCGCGGGCTGGCGGGGCCCCTAGCACAGATACGCAGTATTTT. Its protein is CAARAGGAPSTDTQYF. This chain uses TRBV6-1 with TRBJ2-3; D might be TRBD2 (6 bases). This CDR3 has 16 residues. V was cut by 11 bases and J by 0 bases, with 21 bases left in between. Per germline, CDR1 MNHNS and CDR2 SASEGT.